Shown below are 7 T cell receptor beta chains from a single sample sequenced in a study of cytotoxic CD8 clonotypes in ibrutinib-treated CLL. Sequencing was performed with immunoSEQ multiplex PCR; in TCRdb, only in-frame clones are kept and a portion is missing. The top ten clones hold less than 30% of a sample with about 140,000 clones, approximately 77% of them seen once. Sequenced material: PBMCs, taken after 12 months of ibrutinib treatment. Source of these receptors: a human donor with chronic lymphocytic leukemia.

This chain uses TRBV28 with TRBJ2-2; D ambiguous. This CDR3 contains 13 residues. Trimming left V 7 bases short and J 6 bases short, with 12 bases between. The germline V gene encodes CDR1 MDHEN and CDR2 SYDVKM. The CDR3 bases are TGTGCCAGCATCTCCCCAGCGTCCGGGGAGCTGTTTTTT. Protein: CASISPASGELFF.

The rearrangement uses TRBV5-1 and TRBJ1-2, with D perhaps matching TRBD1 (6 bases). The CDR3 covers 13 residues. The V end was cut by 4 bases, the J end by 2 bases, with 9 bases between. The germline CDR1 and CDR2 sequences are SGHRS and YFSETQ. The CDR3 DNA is TGCGCCAGCAGCCTCGGACAGAACTATGGCTACACCTTC. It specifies CASSLGQNYGYTF.

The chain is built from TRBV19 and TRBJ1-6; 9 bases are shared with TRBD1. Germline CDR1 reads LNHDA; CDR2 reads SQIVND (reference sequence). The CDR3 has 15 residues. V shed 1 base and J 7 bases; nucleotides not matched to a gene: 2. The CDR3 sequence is CASSIGQGENSPLHF. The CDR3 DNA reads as TGTGCCAGTAGTATAGGACAGGGGGAAAATTCACCCCTCCACTTT.

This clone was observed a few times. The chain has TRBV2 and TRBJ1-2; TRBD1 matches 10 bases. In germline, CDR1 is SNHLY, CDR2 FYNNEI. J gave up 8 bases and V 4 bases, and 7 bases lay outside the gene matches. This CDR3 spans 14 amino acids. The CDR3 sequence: CASSVQGQGHGYTF. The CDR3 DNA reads TGTGCCAGCAGTGTGCAGGGACAGGGGCACGGCTACACCTTC.

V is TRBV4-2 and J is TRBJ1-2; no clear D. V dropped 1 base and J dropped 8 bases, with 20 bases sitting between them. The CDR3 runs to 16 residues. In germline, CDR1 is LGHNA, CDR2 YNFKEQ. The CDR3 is CASSQAFPSNIGGYTF. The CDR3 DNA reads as TGTGCCAGCAGCCAAGCGTTTCCATCAAACATCGGCGGCTACACCTTC.

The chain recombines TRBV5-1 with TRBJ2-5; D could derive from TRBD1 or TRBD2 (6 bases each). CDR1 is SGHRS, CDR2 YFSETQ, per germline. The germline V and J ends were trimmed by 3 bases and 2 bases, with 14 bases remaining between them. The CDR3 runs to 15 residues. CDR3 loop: CASSSVTGAQETQYF. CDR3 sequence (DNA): TGCGCCAGCAGCTCAGTGACGGGGGCACAAGAGACCCAGTACTTC.

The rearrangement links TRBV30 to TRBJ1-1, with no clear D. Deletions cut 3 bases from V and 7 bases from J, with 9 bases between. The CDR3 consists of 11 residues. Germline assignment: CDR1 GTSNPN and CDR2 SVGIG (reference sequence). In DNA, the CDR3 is TGTGCCTGGAGAGACATTTTTGAAGCTTTCTTT. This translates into CAWRDIFEAFF.